The 21 T cell receptor beta chains in this list originate from one sample, sequenced in a study of T cells in localized non-small cell lung cancer. The data were produced by immunoSEQ multiplex PCR, yet TCRdb's version contains in-frame clones alone and is incomplete. The repertoire includes 30,000 to 40,000 clones, about nine tenths of them detected once, and around 3.9% sits in the top ten. The specimen was peripheral blood, collected before any cancer treatment. The source is a man aged 40 to 75 with stage I lung adenocarcinoma.

The gene calls are TRBV10-1 and TRBJ1-6, with D possibly TRBD1 on 6 matching bases. The V and J ends lost 7 bases and 9 bases respectively, with 13 bases between them. The CDR3 runs 13 residues. Germline V gene data show CDR1 as WNHNN and CDR2 as SYGVQD (reference sequence). The CDR3 region is CASNRQEGSPLHF. The CDR3 coding sequence is TGCGCCAGCAACAGACAGGAGGGTTCACCCCTCCACTTT.

The chain employs TRBV5-1 and TRBJ2-3, with TRBD2 matching over 7 bases. The V gene end was trimmed by 2 bases and the J gene end by 2 bases; junction bases not matched to a gene: 8. CDR3 length equals 16 residues. The germline CDR1 and CDR2 sequences are SGHRS and YFSETQ. The CDR3 DNA reads TGCGCCAGCAGCTTTCGGAGCGGGACTTACACAGATACGCAGTATTTT. Translated, it gives CASSFRSGTYTDTQYF.

This sequence joins TRBV12-5 and TRBJ2-2, with a possible D match to TRBD1 (5 bases). Trimming left V 0 bases short and J 2 bases short, with 7 bases between. Germline V gives CDR1 LGHNT, CDR2 FRNRAP. The CDR3 is 15 amino acids. The CDR3 region is CASGLVTVNTGELFF. DNA of the CDR3: TGTGCTAGTGGTTTGGTGACAGTTAACACCGGGGAGCTGTTTTTT.

As DNA, the CDR3 is TGTGCCAGCTCACCGGAAGTGGACTATGGCTACACCTTC. This translates into CASSPEVDYGYTF. The chain recombines TRBV18 with TRBJ1-2; D is ambiguous. CDR3 length equals 13 residues. V lost 3 bases and J lost 3, with 8 bases in between. Germline V gene sequence: CDR1 KGHSH, CDR2 LQKENI.

This clone has more than one count but fewer than ten. The chain couples TRBV9 to TRBJ1-2, with TRBD1 matching over 10 bases. The CDR3 spans 16 residues. Germline trimming cut 4 bases from V and 3 bases from J; bases unmatched to any gene: 9. Germline V gives CDR1 SGDLS, CDR2 YYNGEE. The CDR3 is CASSPPWDRGDYGYTF. The CDR3 bases are TGTGCCAGCAGCCCCCCCTGGGACAGGGGTGACTATGGCTACACCTTC.

V gene TRBV10-2 combines with J gene TRBJ2-7; D ambiguous. Germline V gives CDR1 WSHSY, CDR2 SAAADI. Trimming shortened V by 2 bases and J by 7 bases, and 12 bases separated the two germline ends. The CDR3 runs to 13 residues. This CDR3 is CASSENHPTEQYF. In DNA, the CDR3 is TGCGCCAGCAGTGAGAACCATCCCACAGAGCAGTACTTC.

The chain carries TRBV10-3 and TRBJ2-3; D is unclear. The CDR3 contains 15 residues. Germline V gene lookup returns CDR1 ENHRY and CDR2 SYGVKD. Trimming pared 0 bases from V and 2 bases from J, leaving 9 bases between. This CDR3 reads CAISESTVFTDTQYF. CDR3 DNA: TGTGCCATCAGTGAGTCGACCGTTTTCACAGATACGCAGTATTTT.

The rearrangement links TRBV25-1 to TRBJ1-1; 8 nucleotides line up with TRBD1. The V gene end was trimmed by 5 bases and the J gene end by 3 bases; junction bases not matched to a gene: 5. In germline, CDR1 is MGHDK, CDR2 SYGVNS. This CDR3 is built from 14 residues. CDR3 nucleotides: TGTGCCAGCAGTAAGGACAGGGCGGACACTGAAGCTTTCTTT. This codes for CASSKDRADTEAFF.

The J gene is TRBJ2-5, the V gene TRBV25-1, with 12 bases that match TRBD1. Germline V CDR1 and CDR2: MGHDK, SYGVNS. CDR3 size: 16 residues. Losses at the gene ends were 3 bases for V and 8 bases for J; bases not matched to a gene: 10. CDR3 residues: CASSETGTGGGGTQYF. The CDR3 DNA reads TGTGCCAGCAGTGAGACCGGGACAGGGGGCGGGGGAACCCAGTACTTC.

The rearrangement links TRBV5-1 to TRBJ2-7; TRBD1 aligns across 10 bases. This CDR3 comprises 14 residues. J lost 2 bases, V lost 4 bases, and 3 bases had no gene match. Germline CDR1 reads SGHRS; CDR2 reads YFSETQ. The CDR3 sequence: CASSAGTGAYEQYF. DNA of the CDR3: TGCGCCAGCAGCGCCGGGACAGGGGCCTACGAGCAGTACTTC.

CDR3 sequence reads: CASSGRQGRGNVLTF. The CDR3 DNA sequence: TGTGCCAGCAGTGGGAGACAGGGTCGAGGCAACGTCCTGACTTTC. V gene TRBV6-1 combines with J gene TRBJ2-6; TRBD1 matches at 7 bases. The CDR3 is made up of 15 amino acids. V was pared by 4 bases and J by 9 bases, with 9 bases of the junction left unmatched. The germline V gene has CDR1 MNHNS and CDR2 SASEGT.

On this clone: Compared with germline, one end of the junction differs, possibly owing to a read error. CDR3 sequence: CTSMVRIPWAGELFF. The CDR3 region has the DNA TGCACCAGCATGGTACGTATCCCTTGGGCCGGGGAGCTGTTTTTT. The chain employs TRBV4-1 and TRBJ2-2, with D hard to call. CDR3 length: 15 residues. The germline V gene encodes CDR1 MGHRA and CDR2 YSYEKL.

This clone was recorded a few times. The chain has TRBV6-6 and TRBJ1-5; unclear D gene. With 6 bases removed from V and 4 bases from J, the gap between germline ends came to 13 bases. The CDR3 runs to 14 residues. Germline CDR1 reads MNHNY; CDR2 reads SVGAGI (reference sequence). The CDR3 protein is CASSRTTLNQPQHF. The DNA for the CDR3 is TGTGCCAGCAGCCGAACCACGTTAAATCAGCCCCAGCATTTT.

The CDR3 region is CASSGLTGTGNTIYF. The CDR3 coding sequence is TGTGCCAGCAGCGGACTTACAGGTACTGGAAACACCATATATTTT. The chain joins TRBV9 to TRBJ1-3; D possibly corresponds to TRBD1 (5 bases). The length of the CDR3 is 15 residues. Germline CDR1 is SGDLS and CDR2 is YYNGEE. V lost 3 bases, J lost 2 bases, and 12 bases lay in between.

The J gene is TRBJ2-5, the V gene TRBV5-4; D unclear. The J call may be faulty, since TRBJ2-7 better matches the DNA end. The CDR3 runs 13 residues. CDR1 and CDR2 (germline): SGHNT, YYREEE (reference sequence). The CDR3: CASSFRSSYEQYF. CDR3 coding DNA: TGTGCCAGCAGCTTCCGTTCCTCCTACGAGCAGTACTTC.

This chain links TRBV5-1 with TRBJ2-7; 10 nucleotides agree with TRBD1. Germline CDR1 is SGHRS and CDR2 is YFSETQ. CDR3 length: 14 residues. V was clipped by 3 bases and J by 5 bases; unmatched bases: 5. DNA of the CDR3: TGCGCCAGCAGCTCGGGACAGGGGTTCAACGAGCAGTACTTC. Protein: CASSSGQGFNEQYF.

The V call is TRBV25-1, the J call TRBJ1-1, with D unclear. Germline V CDR1 and CDR2: MGHDK, SYGVNS. The CDR3 has 14 amino acids. V was shortened by 6 bases and J by 0 bases, with 11 bases between the two germline ends. This CDR3 is CASSERHLNTEAFF. The CDR3 DNA is TGTGCCAGCAGCGAGAGACATTTGAACACTGAAGCTTTCTTT.

V and J are TRBV5-1 and TRBJ1-4, with D unresolved. Per germline, CDR1 SGHRS and CDR2 YFSETQ. The CDR3 is made up of 13 amino acids. The germline V and J ends were trimmed by 2 bases and 8 bases, with 10 bases remaining between them. The CDR3 protein is CASSFGPEEKLFF. CDR3 sequence (DNA): TGCGCCAGCAGCTTTGGGCCTGAGGAAAAACTGTTTTTT.

This clone came up a few times. This sequence joins TRBV5-1 and TRBJ1-2, with D unclear. Trimming removed 0 bases at V and 4 bases at J, with 1 base between. This CDR3 is 11 amino acids long. CDR1 and CDR2 (germline): SGHRS, YFSETQ. For the CDR3, the DNA is TGCGCCAGCAGCTTGGGCTATGGCTACACCTTC. Translation: CASSLGYGYTF.

The V call is TRBV7-2, the J call TRBJ2-1, with D unclear. Germline assignment: CDR1 SGHTA and CDR2 FQGNSA. The CDR3 runs 13 residues. The germline V and J ends were trimmed by 5 bases and 5 bases, with 10 bases remaining between them. The CDR3 sequence: CASSRSPNNEQFF. In DNA form, the CDR3 reads TGTGCCAGCAGCCGGTCGCCTAACAATGAGCAGTTCTTC.

The chain uses TRBV5-1 and TRBJ1-1; D is uncertain. This CDR3 comprises 11 residues. Germline-derived CDR1 and CDR2 are SGHRS and YFSETQ. V was cut by 5 bases and J by 7 bases, with 9 bases left in between. The CDR3 is CASSLTGEAFF. The CDR3 DNA reads as TGCGCCAGCAGTCTGACGGGTGAAGCTTTCTTT. The full variable domain, with the rest looked up from reference TRBV5-1 and TRBJ1-1, is KAGVTQTPRYLIKTRGQQVTLSCSPISGHRSVSWYQQTPGQGLQFLFEYFSETQRNKGNFPGRFSGRQFSNSRSEMNVSTLELGDSALYLCASSLTGEAFFGQGTRLTVV.